A single sample is the source of the 28 T cell receptor beta chains below, sequenced in a study of blood T cells in healthy people across ages. Sample-barcoded 5' priming and a J-beta primer mix drove a second PCR of roughly 7 to 11 cycles. MiXCR, applied by TCRdb to the 5' RACE reads, yields one record per CDR3 protein. The sample lists over 500,000 distinct CDR3 sequences; approximately 52% were seen once. What was sequenced was blood. The receptor set was obtained from a woman older than 75 in good health.

The chain employs TRBV27 and TRBJ2-4, with D perhaps matching TRBD2 (5 bases). V was clipped by 5 bases and J by 5 bases, with 13 bases between them. This CDR3 contains 14 residues. Looked up from germline, CDR1 is MNHEY and CDR2 is SMNVEV (reference sequence). The CDR3 DNA reads as TGTGCCAGCAGTCCGGAGGAAAATGAAAACATTCAGTACTTC. It encodes CASSPEENENIQYF.

The chain recombines TRBV20-1 with TRBJ2-1; TRBD2 matches at 8 bases. The V gene end was trimmed by 4 bases and the J gene end by 0 bases; junction bases not matched to a gene: 5. This CDR3 is built from 15 residues. Germline CDR1 is DFQATT and CDR2 is SNEGSKA (reference sequence). The CDR3 protein is CSAISGASSYNEQFF. CDR3 bases: TGCAGTGCTATTAGCGGGGCTAGCTCCTACAATGAGCAGTTCTTC.

The V and J genes are TRBV15 and TRBJ1-4; D gene uncertain. V dropped 0 bases and J dropped 8 bases, with 10 bases sitting between them. Germline V lookup: CDR1 LNHNV, CDR2 YYDKDF (reference sequence). This CDR3 is 14 amino acids long. CDR3 DNA: TGTGCCACCAGCAGAGATCGAAAACAGGAAAAACTGTTTTTT. Its protein product is CATSRDRKQEKLFF.

In this sample, this clonotype turned up many times. The gene calls are TRBV5-1 and TRBJ2-1; perhaps TRBD2 as D (5 bases). V was clipped by 6 bases and J by 2 bases, with 15 bases between them. The germline CDR1 and CDR2 sequences are SGHRS and YFSETQ. The CDR3 consists of 15 residues. The CDR3 spells CASTIGPGTYNEQFF. The CDR3 DNA follows: TGCGCCAGCACGATTGGCCCGGGAACCTACAATGAGCAGTTCTTC.

At least ten counts were recorded for this clonotype. Written as DNA, the CDR3 is TGCAGTGCAGTGGACGGGCGATACACAGATACGCAGTATTTT. This codes for CSAVDGRYTDTQYF. V usage is TRBV20-1 and J usage is TRBJ2-3, with D unresolved. Germline V gene sequence: CDR1 DFQATT, CDR2 SNEGSKA (reference sequence). V was pared by 6 bases and J by 2 bases, with 15 bases between. This CDR3 comprises 14 residues.

The V gene is TRBV2, the J gene TRBJ1-1; TRBD1 agrees at 9 bases. Trimming removed 4 bases from V and 2 bases from J; junction bases left unmatched: 8. The CDR3 covers 16 residues. The germline CDR1 and CDR2 sequences are SNHLY and FYNNEI. CDR3 amino acids: CASSGPTGGPNTEAFF. CDR3 bases: TGTGCCAGCAGTGGACCAACAGGGGGCCCTAACACTGAAGCTTTCTTT.

Only one count was recorded for this clonotype. V usage is TRBV6-1 and J usage is TRBJ2-4; weak D call: TRBD1 (5 bases). Germline CDR1 and CDR2: MNHNS and SASEGT. The CDR3 totals 18 residues. With 6 bases removed from V and 1 base from J, the gap between germline ends came to 22 bases. The CDR3 bases are TGTGCCAGCAGCCCTCGAGGACACTCCGTGGGGGCCAAAAACATTCAGTACTTC. Translated: CASSPRGHSVGAKNIQYF.

V usage is TRBV5-1 and J usage is TRBJ1-1; D might be TRBD1 (5 bases). Looked up from germline, CDR1 is SGHRS and CDR2 is YFSETQ. The CDR3 has 15 amino acids. Trimming removed 1 base from V and 4 bases from J, with 14 bases in between. CDR3 amino acids: CASSLWGIWGTEAFF. CDR3 DNA sequence: TGCGCCAGCAGCTTGTGGGGGATCTGGGGCACTGAAGCTTTCTTT. The variable domain in full, completed from reference TRBV5-1 and TRBJ1-1, reads KAGVTQTPRYLIKTRGQQVTLSCSPISGHRSVSWYQQTPGQGLQFLFEYFSETQRNKGNFPGRFSGRQFSNSRSEMNVSTLELGDSALYLCASSLWGIWGTEAFFGQGTRLTVV.

This clonotype was found many times. The V gene is TRBV30, the J gene TRBJ2-1, with 12 nucleotides matching TRBD2. V gave up 1 base and J gave up 7 bases; unmatched junction bases: 5. Per the germline V gene, CDR1 is GTSNPN and CDR2 is SVGIG (reference sequence). This CDR3 region has 15 residues. The CDR3 protein is CAWSGGLAGLNEQFF. CDR3 nucleotide sequence: TGTGCCTGGAGTGGGGGACTAGCGGGTTTAAATGAGCAGTTCTTC.

The V and J genes are TRBV5-5 and TRBJ2-1; 7 bases map to TRBD2. The V segment lost 3 bases and the J segment 3 bases; nucleotides outside the gene matches: 6. CDR1 and CDR2 (germline): SGHKS, YYEKEE (reference sequence). There are 15 residues in the CDR3. CDR3 DNA sequence: TGTGCCAGCAGCTCAACCAGCGGGATCTACAATGAGCAGTTCTTC. It specifies CASSSTSGIYNEQFF.

The rearrangement joins TRBV25-1 to TRBJ2-3, with TRBD1 identical over 10 bases. CDR3 length: 15 residues. J lost 6 bases, V lost 8 bases, and 11 bases had no gene match. CDR1 is MGHDK and CDR2 is SYGVNS in the germline V gene. CDR3: CASGRSGQGSDTQYF. Written as DNA, the CDR3 is TGTGCCAGCGGAAGGTCGGGACAGGGGTCCGATACGCAGTATTTT.

The chain carries TRBV4-1 and TRBJ1-5; no definite D call. V lost 0 bases and J lost 2, with 5 bases in between. Germline CDR1 MGHRA, CDR2 YSYEKL. The CDR3 consists of 14 residues. CDR3 sequence (DNA): TGCGCCAGCAGCCAAGAAAGTCGCAATCAGCCCCAGCATTTT. Translated, it gives CASSQESRNQPQHF.

This sequence joins TRBV20-1 and TRBJ2-5; D remains unclear. The germline CDR1 and CDR2 sequences are DFQATT and SNEGSKA (reference sequence). V shed 0 bases and J shed 5 bases, with 10 bases lying between them. The CDR3 totals 13 residues. As DNA, the CDR3 is TGCAGTGCTAGAGATCAGCATCGGGAGACCCAGTACTTC. It specifies CSARDQHRETQYF.

V is TRBV13 and J is TRBJ1-3; possibly TRBD1 for D (5 bases). V was clipped by 7 bases and J by 2 bases, with 15 bases between them. The CDR3 loop spans 15 amino acids. The germline V gene encodes CDR1 PRHDT and CDR2 FYEKMQ (reference sequence). CDR3 residues: CASTSWGLAGNTIYF. The CDR3 DNA sequence: TGTGCCAGCACCTCCTGGGGACTCGCTGGAAACACCATATATTTT.

The gene calls are TRBV29-1 and TRBJ2-5, with TRBD2 as a possible D gene (5 bases). V lost 7 bases and J lost 5, with 20 bases in between. Germline CDR1 and CDR2: SQVTM and ANQGSEA. This CDR3 has 14 residues. DNA of the CDR3: TGCAGCGGTTCGAGCCAAGGGTCTAGCGAGACCCAGTACTTC. This gives the protein CSGSSQGSSETQYF. Full variable domain (outside the CDR3, taken from reference TRBV29-1 and TRBJ2-5): SAVISQKPSRDICQRGTSLTIQCQVDSQVTMMFWYRQQPGQSLTLIATANQGSEATYESGFVIDKFPISRPNLTFSTLTVSNMSPEDSSIYLCSGSSQGSSETQYFGPGTRLLVL.

This clonotype was counted only a few times. The rearrangement uses TRBV18 and TRBJ1-2; D gene uncertain. The CDR3 consists of 12 residues. The germline CDR1 and CDR2 sequences are KGHSH and LQKENI. The ends were cut back, 3 bases at V and 7 bases at J, with 9 bases in the middle. The CDR3 DNA is TGTGCCAGCTCACCGGTCGGCGGTGGCTACACCTTC. Translation gives CASSPVGGGYTF.

This clonotype was detected many times. The chain joins TRBV12-3 or TRBV12-4 to TRBJ2-7; D gene ambiguous. V lost 2 bases to trimming and J lost 3 bases, with 8 bases between them. The CDR3 is made up of 13 amino acids. The CDR3 reads CASSLRADYEQYF. CDR3 coding DNA: TGTGCCAGCAGTTTAAGGGCAGACTACGAGCAGTACTTC.

This clonotype was observed a few times. The V and J genes are TRBV28 and TRBJ2-7, with D possibly matching TRBD1 (7 bases). Trimming cost V 4 bases and J 9 bases, with 16 bases left between them. Germline V gives CDR1 MDHEN, CDR2 SYDVKM. This CDR3 spans 13 amino acids. CDR3: CASSSIQGGGQYF. In nucleotides, the CDR3 is TGTGCCAGCAGTTCCATTCAGGGGGGAGGGCAGTACTTC.

This clonotype showed up many times. The chain uses TRBV4-1 and TRBJ2-7; D possibly matches TRBD1 or TRBD2 (6 bases each). With 3 bases removed from V and 3 bases from J, the gap between germline ends came to 9 bases. The CDR3 consists of 13 residues. Germline V gene lookup returns CDR1 MGHRA and CDR2 YSYEKL. CDR3 nucleotides: TGCGCCAGCAGCCAGGAGGGGGACTACGAGCAGTACTTC. Its translation is CASSQEGDYEQYF.

Of note for this clonotype: This sequence may be a read error, since a much larger clone differs from it by one base. The rearrangement uses TRBV5-4 and TRBJ2-1; weak D call: TRBD1 (5 bases). The better agreement between TRBJ2-7 and the DNA end casts doubt on the J call. The CDR3 totals 16 residues. The germline CDR1 and CDR2 sequences are SGHNT and YYREEE (reference sequence). The CDR3 DNA follows: TGTGCCAGCAGCTTGGCGGACACCGGCTCCTACAATGAGCAGTACTTC. This gives the protein CASSLADTGSYNEQYF.

V usage is TRBV20-1 and J usage is TRBJ2-7; D is undetermined. The CDR3 is 13 residues long. The germline gives CDR1 DFQATT, CDR2 SNEGSKA (reference sequence). V was cut by 6 bases and J by 4 bases, with 16 bases left in between. The CDR3 reads CSASLQREYEQYF. In DNA form, the CDR3 reads TGCAGTGCCAGTTTGCAGCGTGAGTACGAGCAGTACTTC.

The chain joins TRBV4-3 to TRBJ1-4; 7 positions agree with TRBD1. CDR1 is LGHNA and CDR2 is YSLEER in the germline V gene. The CDR3 length is 16 residues. The J segment lost 5 bases and the V segment lost 1 base, leaving 7 bases of the junction unmatched. The CDR3 nucleotides are TGCGCCAGCAGCCAAGGGGCCGGGACAGTCAATGAAAAACTGTTTTTT. Its translation: CASSQGAGTVNEKLFF.

The chain is built from TRBV25-1 and TRBJ2-2; 9 bases fit TRBD1. The CDR3 is 17 residues long. Losses at the gene ends were 4 bases for V and 0 bases for J; bases not matched to a gene: 6. CDR1 MGHDK and CDR2 SYGVNS come from the germline V gene. This CDR3 is CASSASTGGPNTGELFF. The CDR3 nucleotides are TGTGCCAGCAGTGCGTCTACAGGGGGCCCGAACACCGGGGAGCTGTTTTTT.

CDR3 nucleotide sequence: TGTGCCAGCAGCTTAAACTTGGGGACAGATACGCAGTATTTT. Amino acids: CASSLNLGTDTQYF. This chain joins TRBV7-9 and TRBJ2-3; D remains unclear. The germline gives CDR1 SEHNR, CDR2 FQNEAQ (reference sequence). Trimming stripped 2 bases from V and 3 bases from J, with 9 bases between. This CDR3 is built from 14 residues.

This chain connects TRBV7-2 to TRBJ1-4, with 11 bases that match TRBD1. This CDR3 has 15 amino acids. J was trimmed by 7 bases and V by 5 bases; bases with no gene match: 6. Looked up from germline, CDR1 is SGHTA and CDR2 is FQGNSA. CDR3 protein: CASSTRTGGGEKLFF. CDR3 sequence (DNA): TGTGCCAGCAGCACCCGGACAGGGGGCGGTGAAAAACTGTTTTTT.

This rearrangement joins TRBV15 to TRBJ1-2, with a possible D match to TRBD1 (5 bases). V shed 3 bases and J shed 4 bases, with 18 bases lying between them. The CDR3 totals 16 residues. Germline V gene data show CDR1 as LNHNV and CDR2 as YYDKDF (reference sequence). The CDR3 coding sequence is TGTGCCACCAGCAGGAACCCCGTCGGGGGTAGCTATGGCTACACCTTC. This sequence encodes CATSRNPVGGSYGYTF.

The chain combines TRBV9 with TRBJ2-7; D not resolved. Gene TRBJ2-5 matches the end of the DNA better, so the J call may be wrong. This CDR3 has 16 amino acids. The germline CDR1 and CDR2 sequences are SGDLS and YYNGEE. The CDR3 DNA follows: TGTGCCAGCAGCCCCCGATGGATTCCATCGGGAGAGACCCAGTACTTC. Encoded protein: CASSPRWIPSGETQYF.

V usage is TRBV11-1 and J usage is TRBJ2-5; D is uncertain. The CDR3 has 13 amino acids. Trimming took off 2 bases at V and 1 base at J, with 5 bases between the two ends. Germline CDR1 and CDR2: SGHAT and FQDESV (reference sequence). In nucleotides, the CDR3 is TGTGCCAGCAGCTTACGGTTCCAAGAGACCCAGTACTTC. Translation gives CASSLRFQETQYF.